Listed below are T cell receptor beta chains from one sample, sequenced in a study of CD8+ T cells in alopecia areata. Generated by immunoSEQ multiplex PCR, the TCRdb table keeps only in-frame clones and is missing some. The data contain around 120,000 clones, over 55% of them singletons. Sequenced here: CD4+ T cells sorted from blood, sampled at week 4, from a patient treated with tofacitinib. These receptor sequences come from a human donor with alopecia areata. The CDR3 runs from the conserved cysteine through the conserved F or W. D genes are given only for firm matches. Not all rows give a size; the values are once, few, many and, for expanded clones, a class.

cdr3_aa: CAWSRDRVSYEQYF; cdr3_nt: TGTGCCTGGAGCCGGGACAGGGTCTCCTACGAGCAGTACTTC; d_call: TRBD1; v_call: TRBV30; j_call: TRBJ2-7; clone_size: -
cdr3_aa: CSVPAGDQETQYF; cdr3_nt: TGCAGCGTTCCAGCGGGGGATCAAGAGACCCAGTACTTC; d_call: TRBD2; v_call: TRBV29-1; j_call: TRBJ2-5; clone_size: -
cdr3_aa: CASSQAGTIGEQFF; cdr3_nt: TGCGCCAGCAGCCAGGCCGGGACTATAGGTGAGCAGTTCTTC; d_call: TRBD2; v_call: TRBV4-1; j_call: TRBJ2-1; clone_size: -
cdr3_aa: CASSLDRGGRDTQYF; cdr3_nt: TGCGCCAGCAGCTTGGACAGGGGTGGGAGAGATACGCAGTATTTT; d_call: TRBD1; v_call: TRBV5-1; j_call: TRBJ2-3; clone_size: -
cdr3_aa: CAWSVGATAGELFF; cdr3_nt: TGTGCCTGGAGTGTGGGTGCCACTGCCGGGGAGCTGTTTTTT; d_call: -; v_call: TRBV30; j_call: TRBJ2-2; clone_size: -
cdr3_aa: CASSGAGTANHEQYF; cdr3_nt: TGTGCCAGCAGTGGGGCCGGGACGGCGAATCACGAGCAGTACTTC; d_call: -; v_call: TRBV6-5; j_call: TRBJ2-7; clone_size: once
cdr3_aa: CASSRLANNEQFF; cdr3_nt: TGCGCCAGCAGCAGACTAGCGAACAATGAGCAGTTCTTC; d_call: TRBD2; v_call: TRBV5-1; j_call: TRBJ2-1; clone_size: few
cdr3_aa: CATSRDLGGYEQYF; cdr3_nt: TGTGCCACCAGCAGAGATCTGGGGGGGTACGAGCAGTACTTC; d_call: TRBD2; v_call: TRBV15; j_call: TRBJ2-7; clone_size: -
cdr3_aa: CASSTPGQGIGDTQYF; cdr3_nt: TGTGCCAGCAGCACCCCGGGACAGGGCATTGGAGATACGCAGTATTTT; d_call: TRBD1; v_call: TRBV5-4; j_call: TRBJ2-3; clone_size: -
cdr3_aa: CSVETRDSFYGYTF; cdr3_nt: TGCAGCGTTGAGACCCGGGACAGCTTCTATGGCTACACCTTC; d_call: TRBD1; v_call: TRBV29-1; j_call: TRBJ1-2; clone_size: few
cdr3_aa: CASGETGTEAFF; cdr3_nt: TGTGCCAGCGGGGAGACTGGGACTGAAGCTTTCTTT; d_call: -; v_call: TRBV6-6; j_call: TRBJ1-1; clone_size: -
cdr3_aa: CASSTDIAYNEQFF; cdr3_nt: TGCGCCAGTAGTACGGACATAGCCTACAATGAGCAGTTCTTC; d_call: -; v_call: TRBV5-1; j_call: TRBJ2-1; clone_size: once
cdr3_aa: CSVRTGGETQYF; cdr3_nt: TGCAGCGTACGTACAGGGGGAGAGACCCAGTACTTC; d_call: TRBD1; v_call: TRBV29-1; j_call: TRBJ2-5; clone_size: -
cdr3_aa: CATSREGGLGTQYF; cdr3_nt: TGTGCCACCAGCAGAGAAGGGGGTTTAGGGACCCAGTACTTC; d_call: -; v_call: TRBV15; j_call: TRBJ2-5; clone_size: -
cdr3_aa: CASSFGVTGFEADTQYF; cdr3_nt: TGTGCCAGCAGCTTCGGAGTCACAGGGTTCGAAGCAGATACGCAGTATTTT; d_call: -; v_call: TRBV7-9; j_call: TRBJ2-3; clone_size: -
cdr3_aa: CSVSGQGHQETQYF; cdr3_nt: TGCAGCGTGTCGGGACAGGGGCATCAAGAGACCCAGTACTTC; d_call: TRBD1; v_call: TRBV29-1; j_call: TRBJ2-5; clone_size: few
cdr3_aa: CASRPNYLQETQYF; cdr3_nt: TGTGCCAGCAGACCTAACTATCTACAAGAGACCCAGTACTTC; d_call: -; v_call: TRBV7-8; j_call: TRBJ2-5; clone_size: -
cdr3_aa: CASSPRQRTEAFF; cdr3_nt: TGTGCCAGTAGTCCCCGACAGAGGACTGAAGCTTTCTTT; d_call: -; v_call: TRBV19; j_call: TRBJ1-1; clone_size: few
cdr3_aa: CASSLDRLPETQYF; cdr3_nt: TGCGCCAGCAGCTTGGATCGGCTACCCGAGACCCAGTACTTC; d_call: -; v_call: TRBV5-1; j_call: TRBJ2-5; clone_size: -
cdr3_aa: CSGTRNTEAFF; cdr3_nt: TGCAGCGGAACAAGGAACACTGAAGCTTTCTTT; d_call: -; v_call: TRBV29-1; j_call: TRBJ1-1; clone_size: -
cdr3_aa: CAISELYRDYGYTF; cdr3_nt: TGTGCCATCAGTGAGTTGTACAGGGACTATGGCTACACCTTC; d_call: -; v_call: TRBV10-3; j_call: TRBJ1-2; clone_size: -
cdr3_aa: CSVRHANTGELFF; cdr3_nt: TGCAGCGTCAGACACGCGAACACCGGGGAGCTGTTTTTT; d_call: -; v_call: TRBV29-1; j_call: TRBJ2-2; clone_size: -
cdr3_aa: CASSLGGDGSYGYTF; cdr3_nt: TGTGCCAGCAGCTTGGGAGGGGACGGATCCTATGGCTACACCTTC; d_call: -; v_call: TRBV7-2; j_call: TRBJ1-2; clone_size: -
cdr3_aa: CASRASSAGTGELFF; cdr3_nt: TGTGCCAGCAGAGCCTCTAGTGCGGGTACCGGGGAGCTGTTTTTT; d_call: -; v_call: TRBV2; j_call: TRBJ2-2; clone_size: -
cdr3_aa: CASRAGTATDTQYF; cdr3_nt: TGTGCCAGCAGGGCCGGGACAGCGACAGATACGCAGTATTTT; d_call: TRBD1; v_call: TRBV2; j_call: TRBJ2-3; clone_size: -
cdr3_aa: CASSPGAHYGYTF; cdr3_nt: TGCGCCAGCAGCCCTGGGGCCCACTATGGCTACACCTTC; d_call: -; v_call: TRBV5-1; j_call: TRBJ1-2; clone_size: -
cdr3_aa: CASSQRTGANTEAFF; cdr3_nt: TGCGCCAGCAGCCAGAGGACAGGGGCGAACACTGAAGCTTTCTTT; d_call: TRBD1; v_call: TRBV5-1; j_call: TRBJ1-1; clone_size: -
cdr3_aa: CASSLSGLAGGMSNEQFF; cdr3_nt: TGTGCCAGCAGCTTATCGGGACTAGCGGGAGGGATGAGCAATGAGCAGTTCTTC; d_call: TRBD2; v_call: TRBV7-2; j_call: TRBJ2-1; clone_size: many
cdr3_aa: CARRMEGQGGQPQHF; cdr3_nt: TGTGCCAGACGAATGGAGGGCCAAGGGGGCCAGCCCCAGCATTTT; d_call: TRBD1; v_call: TRBV18; j_call: TRBJ1-5; clone_size: -
cdr3_aa: CASSPDNEQFF; cdr3_nt: TGCGCCAGCAGCCCTGACAATGAGCAGTTCTTC; d_call: -; v_call: TRBV5-1; j_call: TRBJ2-1; clone_size: few
cdr3_aa: CASSRQPGAEINEQFF; cdr3_nt: TGTGCCAGCTCACGGCAGCCGGGAGCGGAAATCAATGAGCAGTTCTTC; d_call: -; v_call: TRBV18; j_call: TRBJ2-1; clone_size: -
cdr3_aa: CASSPQQPGGGTNYGYTF; cdr3_nt: TGCGCCAGCAGCCCCCAACAACCGGGAGGGGGCACTAACTATGGCTACACCTTC; d_call: TRBD1; v_call: TRBV4-1; j_call: TRBJ1-2; clone_size: -
cdr3_aa: CASSVQQESYGYTF; cdr3_nt: TGTGCCAGCAGCGTACAACAGGAAAGCTATGGCTACACCTTC; d_call: -; v_call: TRBV9; j_call: TRBJ1-2; clone_size: -
cdr3_aa: CASSFPEGSEQFF; cdr3_nt: TGCGCCAGCAGCTTCCCGGAGGGAAGTGAGCAGTTCTTC; d_call: -; v_call: TRBV5-1; j_call: TRBJ2-1; clone_size: -
cdr3_aa: CSVAPQGVGYEQYF; cdr3_nt: TGCAGCGTTGCTCCGCAGGGGGTGGGCTACGAGCAGTACTTC; d_call: TRBD1; v_call: TRBV29-1; j_call: TRBJ2-7; clone_size: once
cdr3_aa: CASSLHRASNEKLFF; cdr3_nt: TGTGCCAGCAGTCTCCACAGGGCCTCTAATGAAAAACTGTTTTTT; d_call: -; v_call: TRBV27; j_call: TRBJ1-4; clone_size: -
cdr3_aa: CSVATGVSSYEQYF; cdr3_nt: TGCAGCGTTGCGACAGGGGTTAGCTCCTACGAGCAGTACTTC; d_call: TRBD1; v_call: TRBV29-1; j_call: TRBJ2-7; clone_size: -
cdr3_aa: CASSQDGDNSGANVLTF; cdr3_nt: TGCGCCAGCAGCCAAGATGGGGACAACTCTGGGGCCAACGTCCTGACTTTC; d_call: -; v_call: TRBV4-3; j_call: TRBJ2-6; clone_size: few
cdr3_aa: CASRGLLYEQYF; cdr3_nt: TGTGCCAGCAGGGGGCTTCTCTACGAGCAGTACTTC; d_call: -; v_call: TRBV6-5; j_call: TRBJ2-7; clone_size: -
cdr3_aa: CASSGMGLAGRPTF; cdr3_nt: TGTGCCAGCAGCGGGATGGGACTAGCGGGTCGGCCCACCTTC; d_call: TRBD2; v_call: TRBV2; j_call: TRBJ2-7; clone_size: once
cdr3_aa: CASSRRLGMGTEAFF; cdr3_nt: TGTGCCAGCAGCCGCCGACTGGGTATGGGGACTGAAGCTTTCTTT; d_call: -; v_call: TRBV4-2; j_call: TRBJ1-1; clone_size: -
cdr3_aa: CASRTSGGETQYF; cdr3_nt: TGTGCCAGCAGAACTAGCGGGGGAGAGACCCAGTACTTC; d_call: TRBD2; v_call: TRBV25-1; j_call: TRBJ2-5; clone_size: -
cdr3_aa: CAWSPLQAGPLMGNEQFF; cdr3_nt: TGTGCCTGGAGTCCCCTCCAAGCCGGGCCCCTTATGGGCAATGAGCAGTTCTTC; d_call: -; v_call: TRBV30; j_call: TRBJ2-1; clone_size: -
cdr3_aa: CASSLAGETQYF; cdr3_nt: TGTGCCAGCAGCTTAGCGGGAGAGACCCAGTACTTC; d_call: -; v_call: TRBV7-2; j_call: TRBJ2-5; clone_size: few
cdr3_aa: CASSFGGVDYGYTF; cdr3_nt: TGCGCCAGCAGCTTCGGAGGGGTGGACTATGGCTACACCTTC; d_call: -; v_call: TRBV5-1; j_call: TRBJ1-2; clone_size: -
cdr3_aa: CASSYAANYGYTF; cdr3_nt: TGTGCCAGCAGTTACGCAGCCAACTATGGCTACACCTTC; d_call: -; v_call: TRBV6-5; j_call: TRBJ1-2; clone_size: -
cdr3_aa: CASVGQQETQYF; cdr3_nt: TGTGCCAGCGTGGGACAGCAAGAGACCCAGTACTTC; d_call: TRBD1; v_call: TRBV28; j_call: TRBJ2-5; clone_size: -
cdr3_aa: CATIKDYGYTF; cdr3_nt: TGTGCAACAATTAAGGACTATGGCTACACCTTC; d_call: -; v_call: TRBV28; j_call: TRBJ1-2; clone_size: -
cdr3_aa: CSGKSPNTGELFF; cdr3_nt: TGCAGCGGCAAGTCCCCGAACACCGGGGAGCTGTTTTTT; d_call: -; v_call: TRBV29-1; j_call: TRBJ2-2; clone_size: few
cdr3_aa: CSADRDYSTDTQYF; cdr3_nt: TGCAGCGCCGACCGGGACTATAGCACAGATACGCAGTATTTT; d_call: TRBD2; v_call: TRBV29-1; j_call: TRBJ2-3; clone_size: -
cdr3_aa: CASSPNEGDYGYTF; cdr3_nt: TGTGCCAGCTCACCAAACGAGGGGGACTATGGCTACACCTTC; d_call: -; v_call: TRBV18; j_call: TRBJ1-2; clone_size: -
cdr3_aa: CSVARDYDSPLHF; cdr3_nt: TGCAGCGTTGCCAGGGACTATGATTCACCCCTCCACTTT; d_call: -; v_call: TRBV29-1; j_call: TRBJ1-6; clone_size: -
cdr3_aa: CASRDRASYEQYF; cdr3_nt: TGTGCCAGCCGGGACAGGGCTTCCTACGAGCAGTACTTC; d_call: TRBD1; v_call: TRBV2; j_call: TRBJ2-7; clone_size: -
cdr3_aa: CASSPTTGNYNEQFF; cdr3_nt: TGCGCCAGCAGCCCCACCACAGGGAACTACAATGAGCAGTTCTTC; d_call: -; v_call: TRBV5-1; j_call: TRBJ2-1; clone_size: -